The present entry profiles one T cell receptor (beta chain) with its context. The antigen is not known. TCRB transcripts that were expressed got sequenced, as all of the isolated RNA had been reverse transcribed. TCRdb keeps only in-frame clones here, not all; method: immunoSEQ multiplex PCR. Of 20,000 to 25,000 clones in the sample, around 65% were seen once. There was one heparinised blood draw per donor, averaging roughly 110 mL. The authors sorted CD4+ naive, central memory, regulatory and stem cell-like memory cells via CD45RO/CCR7/CD25/CD127/CD95/CD27. The data stem from a study of beta chain features in type 1 diabetes. Overall study results and limits: Patients and controls would be equally affected if PCR favored shorter templates. The study found moderately but significantly shorter TCRB CDR3s in all four CD4+ subsets of Type 1 diabetes patients.

Trimming took 7 bases from V and 3 from J; bases not matched to a gene: 0. The CDR3 contains 11 residues. Germline CDR1 is SNHLY and CDR2 is FYNNEI. V gene TRBV2 combines with J gene TRBJ2-7; 7 nucleotides match TRBD2. The sequence was obtained from a woman aged 40 to 50 with type 1 diabetes. The sequencing input was stem cell memory CD4+ T cells from blood. This CDR3 reads CASTGGYEQYF. DNA of the CDR3: TGTGCCAGCACGGGGGGCTACGAGCAGTACTTC.